This T cell receptor beta chain came from a study of CXCR3-negative and CXCR3-positive naive CD8 T cells. General study results and limits: Partially decreased CXCR3 expression was recorded after cryopreservation, and fresh PBMCs were used in most assays. When CXCR3-positive naive cells were set against CXCR3-negative naive cells, the former had more hydrophobic TRB CDR3s.

Each CD8+ T cell subset was flow-sorted in triplicate. Every sort contained 250,000 to 300,000 cells. With regard to this clonotype: Its matching antigen is unknown.

CDR1 MDHEN and CDR2 SYDVKM come from the germline V gene. The CDR3 is 12 amino acids. Preparation of TRB cDNA libraries relied on 5' RACE carrying UMI labels. TCRdb re-analyzed the 5' RACE reads; it lists each CDR3 protein once, without DNA. The sample holds fewer than 90,000 distinct CDR3 sequences. This TCR derives from a human donor in good health. Some clones in this sample may be carry-over from other donors' samples. Input material: naive CXCR3+ CD8+ T cells from blood. Specified subset: CD45RO-CCR7+CD27+CD95- naive CD8+ T cells expressing CXCR3 (TNR3+). This chain joins TRBV28 and TRBJ2-1; TCRdb calls TRBD2, which cannot be checked without DNA. The CDR3 protein is CASSEAGNEQFF.